This is a list of T cell receptor beta chains from one sample in a study of chemoradiotherapy in HPV16-positive cancers. Profiling relied on immunoSEQ multiplex PCR, and the TCRdb table lists in-frame clones only, not all of them. This sample has roughly 16,000 clones, with more than 75% found just once. Sample collection occurred from a patient who underwent chemoradiotherapy. The receptors were gathered from a human donor with HPV-associated anogenital cancer. CDR3s include the opening cysteine and the closing phenylalanine or tryptophan. Some rows have no size entry. The others give once, few or many, or a class for an expanded clone.

j_gene	abundance	v_gene	CDR3aa
TRBJ1-2	.	TRBV4-2	CASSQAGEGSYGYTF
TRBJ1-1	.	TRBV4-3	CASSREGARGAEAFF
TRBJ1-1	.	TRBV10-3	CAISVGDTEAFF
TRBJ1-2	.	TRBV19	CASKPGSYGYTF
TRBJ1-1	.	TRBV18	CASSSDGSRTEAFF
TRBJ1-2	.	TRBV4-3	CASSQVTSTNYGYTF
TRBJ2-7	once	TRBV7-2	CASSLAWTSGVEQYF
TRBJ2-7	.	TRBV19	CASSMGQGSIYEQYF
TRBJ2-7	.	TRBV6-5	CASSYTFGYEQYF
TRBJ2-6	.	TRBV9	CASSVNSGGASFVAGANVLTF
TRBJ1-3	few	TRBV2	CASSPSPRNTIYF
TRBJ2-7	.	TRBV7-9	CASSETGDEQYF
TRBJ1-1	.	TRBV4-3	CASSQQRGGAINNLNTEAFF
TRBJ2-5	.	TRBV4-2	CASSRGSPNQETQYF
TRBJ2-7	.	TRBV28	CASSPLRKLEQYF
TRBJ2-1	.	TRBV6-1	CASSEYQGYNEQFF
TRBJ1-2	.	TRBV16	CASSLEAYYGYTF
TRBJ2-3	.	TRBV6-1	CASSEDRVRDTQYF
TRBJ2-7	.	TRBV5-1	CASSPRGTLNYEQYF
TRBJ1-1	.	TRBV27	CASSWGDMNTEAFF
TRBJ2-5	.	TRBV18	CASSPGTLGSATQYF
TRBJ2-7	few	TRBV6-5	CASSYSPQGGYEQYF
TRBJ1-2	.	TRBV27	CASSPKARGGYTF
TRBJ1-3	.	TRBV6-6	CASSYSSDSGNTIYF
TRBJ1-1	.	TRBV28	CASSLMQGQPFF
TRBJ1-2	.	TRBV5-1	CASSLAPGVGGYTF
TRBJ1-1	.	TRBV6-5	CASSAGTGEAFF
TRBJ2-7	.	TRBV28	CASSFRTGGILAYEQYF
TRBJ1-6	.	TRBV6-1	CASGRGGESPLHF
TRBJ2-1	.	TRBV7-2	CASSFRLAGNEQFF
TRBJ2-5	.	TRBV19	CASSRTRAEETQYF
TRBJ2-1	.	TRBV5-5	CASSLGWVSYNEQFF
TRBJ2-3	.	TRBV29-1	CSVVGLPSAADTQYF
TRBJ1-2	.	TRBV7-2	CASSPGGAYYGYTF
TRBJ2-3	.	TRBV5-6	CASSLAERGGTDTQYF